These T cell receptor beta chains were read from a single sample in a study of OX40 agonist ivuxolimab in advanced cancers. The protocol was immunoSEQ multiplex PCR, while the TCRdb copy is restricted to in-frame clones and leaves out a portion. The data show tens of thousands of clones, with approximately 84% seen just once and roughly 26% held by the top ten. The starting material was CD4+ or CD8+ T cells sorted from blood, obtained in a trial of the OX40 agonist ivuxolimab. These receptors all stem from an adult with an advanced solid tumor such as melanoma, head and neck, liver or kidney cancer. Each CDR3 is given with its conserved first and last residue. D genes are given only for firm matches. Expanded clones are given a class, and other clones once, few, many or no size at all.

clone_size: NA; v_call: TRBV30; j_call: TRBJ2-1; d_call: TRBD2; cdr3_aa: CAWSVSAGGNEQFF; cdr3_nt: TGTGCCTGGAGTGTATCGGCGGGAGGGAATGAGCAGTTCTTC
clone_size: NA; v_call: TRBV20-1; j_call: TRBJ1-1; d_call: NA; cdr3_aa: CSAPLNTEAFF; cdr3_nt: TGCAGTGCCCCCCTAAACACTGAAGCTTTCTTT
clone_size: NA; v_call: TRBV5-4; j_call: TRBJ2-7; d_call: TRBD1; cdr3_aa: CASSTGQGGYEQYF; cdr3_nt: TGTGCCAGCAGTACTGGACAGGGCGGCTACGAGCAGTACTTC
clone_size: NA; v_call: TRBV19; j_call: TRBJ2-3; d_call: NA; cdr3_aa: CASSMFVGTSTDTQYF; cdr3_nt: TGTGCCAGTAGTATGTTCGTCGGAACTAGCACAGATACGCAGTATTTT
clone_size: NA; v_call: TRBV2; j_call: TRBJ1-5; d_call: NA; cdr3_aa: CASSSWPLSNQPQHF; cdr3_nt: TGTGCCAGCAGTTCATGGCCCCTTAGCAATCAGCCCCAGCATTTT
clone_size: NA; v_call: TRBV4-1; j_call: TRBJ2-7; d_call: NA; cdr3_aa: CASSYLFATARGSSYEQYF; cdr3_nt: TGCGCCAGCAGTTACCTCTTCGCGACAGCCCGGGGGTCAAGCTACGAGCAGTACTTC
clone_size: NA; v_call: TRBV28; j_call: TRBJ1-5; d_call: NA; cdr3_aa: CASSLVSTLNQPQHF; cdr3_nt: TGTGCCAGCAGTTTAGTCAGCACACTTAATCAGCCCCAGCATTTT
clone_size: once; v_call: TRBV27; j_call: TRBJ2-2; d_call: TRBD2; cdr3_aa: CASSFSAGAGELFF; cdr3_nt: TGTGCCAGCAGTTTTTCGGCGGGGGCCGGGGAGCTGTTTTTT
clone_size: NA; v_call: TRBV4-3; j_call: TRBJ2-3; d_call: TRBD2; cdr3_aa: CASSQDHGTSGTDTQYF; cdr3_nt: TGCGCCAGCAGCCAAGATCACGGGACTAGCGGCACAGATACGCAGTATTTT
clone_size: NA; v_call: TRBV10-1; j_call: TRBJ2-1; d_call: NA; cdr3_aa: CASRQIAYNEQFF; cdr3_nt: TGCGCCAGCAGACAGATCGCCTACAATGAGCAGTTCTTC
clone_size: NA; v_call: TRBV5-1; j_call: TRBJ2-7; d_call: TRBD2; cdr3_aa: CASSSPTSGTYEQYF; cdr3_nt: TGCGCCAGCAGCTCCCCAACTAGCGGGACCTACGAGCAGTACTTC
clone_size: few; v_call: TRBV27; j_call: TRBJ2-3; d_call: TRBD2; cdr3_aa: CASSLEAPSGAPSTDTQYF; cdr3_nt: TGTGCCAGCAGTTTAGAAGCGCCTAGCGGGGCCCCTAGCACAGATACGCAGTATTTT
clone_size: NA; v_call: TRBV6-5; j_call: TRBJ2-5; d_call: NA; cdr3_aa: CASSYSGWETQYF; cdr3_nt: TGTGCCAGCAGTTACTCAGGGTGGGAGACCCAGTACTTC
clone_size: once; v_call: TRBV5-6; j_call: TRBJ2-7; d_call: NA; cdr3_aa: CASSNRGVSSYEQYF; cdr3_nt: TGTGCCAGCTCCAACCGCGGGGTAAGCTCCTACGAGCAGTACTTC
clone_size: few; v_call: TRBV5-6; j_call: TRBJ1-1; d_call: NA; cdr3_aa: CASSWTVPWSTEAFF; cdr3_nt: TGTGCCAGCAGCTGGACAGTGCCTTGGAGCACTGAAGCTTTCTTT
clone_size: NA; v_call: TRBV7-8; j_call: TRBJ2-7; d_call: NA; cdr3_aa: CASSLADSARTYEQYF; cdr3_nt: TGTGCCAGCAGCTTAGCGGACTCCGCCCGCACCTACGAGCAGTACTTC
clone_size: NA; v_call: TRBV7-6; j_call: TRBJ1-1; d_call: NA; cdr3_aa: CASSEGVWTEAFF; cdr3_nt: TGTGCCAGCAGCGAAGGAGTATGGACTGAAGCTTTCTTT
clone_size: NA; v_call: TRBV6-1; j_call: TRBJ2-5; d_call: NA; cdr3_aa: CASLLGPQRETQYF; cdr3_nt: TGTGCCAGTCTTCTAGGTCCCCAAAGGGAGACCCAGTACTTC
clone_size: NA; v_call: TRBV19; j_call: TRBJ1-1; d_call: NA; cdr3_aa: CASSTIPNIGAFF; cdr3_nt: TGTGCCAGTAGTACAATCCCGAATATAGGAGCTTTCTTT
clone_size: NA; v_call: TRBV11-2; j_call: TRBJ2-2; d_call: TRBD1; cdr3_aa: CASSFGQGNTGELFF; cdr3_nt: TGTGCCAGCAGCTTCGGACAGGGGAACACCGGGGAGCTGTTTTTT
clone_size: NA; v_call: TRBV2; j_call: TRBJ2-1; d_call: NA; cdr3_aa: CASSEVGEQFF; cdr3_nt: TGTGCCAGCAGTGAAGTAGGGGAGCAGTTCTTC
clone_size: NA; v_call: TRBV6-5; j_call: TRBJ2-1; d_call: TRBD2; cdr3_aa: CASSRLAGGYNEQFF; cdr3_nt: TGTGCCAGCAGCCGCTTAGCGGGGGGCTACAATGAGCAGTTCTTC
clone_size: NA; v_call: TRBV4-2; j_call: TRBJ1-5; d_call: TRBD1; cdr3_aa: CASSPTGLNQPQHF; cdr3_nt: TGTGCCAGCAGCCCGACAGGGCTCAATCAGCCCCAGCATTTT
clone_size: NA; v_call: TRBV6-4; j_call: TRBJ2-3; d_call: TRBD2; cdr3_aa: CASSPSGDSDTQYF; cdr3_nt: TGTGCCAGCAGCCCTAGCGGGGATTCAGATACGCAGTATTTT
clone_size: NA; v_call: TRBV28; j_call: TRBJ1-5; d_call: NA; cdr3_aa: CASSTELSNQPQHF; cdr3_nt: TGTGCCAGCAGCACAGAACTTAGCAATCAGCCCCAGCATTTT
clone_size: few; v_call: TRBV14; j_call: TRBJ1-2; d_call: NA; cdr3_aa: CASSQDMGGNNGYTF; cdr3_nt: TGTGCCAGCAGCCAAGATATGGGAGGGAATAATGGCTACACCTTC